This TCR beta chain came from a study of shared clonotypes between healthy human individuals. Sequenced by immunoSEQ multiplex PCR; TCRdb stores in-frame clones only, minus some. This table has a few million clones, more than 85% appearing once. Comments on this clone: Antigen unknown.

V lost 3 bases to trimming and J lost 0 bases, with 15 bases between them. The CDR3 is 16 amino acids. Germline V CDR1 and CDR2: MNHEY, SMNVEV (reference sequence). Study-level points and caveats: It was the few donors that limited the genetic and exposure-history diversity represented. Investigators expected sequencing depth to affect clonotype sharing among donors. A handful of donors showed sharing of around 5% of naive CD4 clonotypes. A generally larger estimated richness was seen in naive subsets than in memory subsets.

This TCR derives from a man aged 18-30 years in good health. Some clones in this sample may be carry-over from other donors' samples. The source material was naive CD4+ T cells from PBMCs. The sample's subset: CD45RA+ positively selected. The chain has TRBV27 and TRBJ2-7; weak D call: TRBD2 (6 bases). CDR3 protein: CASSFRGLKSSYEQYF. The CDR3 DNA is TGTGCCAGCAGTTTTCGGGGACTTAAAAGCTCCTACGAGCAGTACTTC.